This TCR beta chain was identified during a study of T cells after yellow fever vaccination. Synthesis of TCR cDNA relied on 5'RACE template switching, which attached a universal primer site and UMIs. TCRdb itself ran the 5' RACE reads through MiXCR, one entry per CDR3 protein. The table has under 300,000 distinct CDR3 sequences, 6.9% seen once. Study-level findings and limits: Subsequent booster samples again held most clones from primary vaccination (more than 95% CD4, about 90% CD8). Abundant contaminating clonotypes from the bulk population could appear in FACS-sorted repertoires. A faster peak, day 5 versus 15, was reached by the weaker secondary response.

This clonotype appeared many times. Its antigen is not identified. V was clipped by 9 bases and J by 7 bases, with 20 bases between them. The CDR3 runs 14 residues. Germline CDR1 and CDR2: SGHDT and YYEEEE. The sequencing used CD4+ T cells sorted from PBMCs, collected 15 days after the yellow fever booster vaccination. The TCR comes from a man aged 25 to 40 who received the YFV17D yellow fever vaccine. The chain couples TRBV5-6 to TRBJ2-1; D is unresolved. The CDR3 DNA reads as TGTGCCACCTTCTGGAGTGGTTCCCTTAATGAGCAGTTCTTC. It encodes CATFWSGSLNEQFF. The full variable domain, with the rest looked up from reference TRBV5-6 and TRBJ2-1, is DAGVTQSPTHLIKTRGQQVTLRCSPKSGHDTVSWYQQALGQGPQFIFQYYEEEERQRGNFPDRFSGHQFPNYSSELNVNALLLGDSALYLCATFWSGSLNEQFFGPGTRLTVL.